Below, 19 T cell receptor beta chains from the same sample are listed, as sequenced in a study of blood T cell repertoires in COVID-19. Sequenced by immunoSEQ multiplex PCR; TCRdb stores in-frame clones only, minus some. The sample lists roughly 88,000 clones; 75% to 95% were seen once. Sequencing used peripheral blood. The receptor set was obtained from a woman between 50 and 59 years old in a cohort sampled during active COVID-19.

Here the CDR3 reads CASSLRQGGYGYTF. The CDR3 DNA reads as TGTGCCAGCAGCTTACGCCAGGGGGGTTATGGCTACACCTTC. This rearrangement joins TRBV7-9 to TRBJ1-2; 7 positions agree with TRBD1. Losses at the gene ends were 2 bases for V and 5 bases for J; bases not matched to a gene: 5. The CDR3 is made up of 14 amino acids. Germline CDR1 reads SEHNR; CDR2 reads FQNEAQ (reference sequence).

The chain recombines TRBV25-1 with TRBJ1-2, with D perhaps TRBD1 (5 bases). V shed 6 bases and J shed 8 bases, with 19 bases lying between them. There are 14 residues in the CDR3. Germline assignment: CDR1 MGHDK and CDR2 SYGVNS. The CDR3 loop reads CASSLSGGGRGYTF. The CDR3 bases are TGTGCCAGCAGCCTTTCGGGGGGAGGGCGCGGCTACACCTTC.

This clone was picked up one time. The genes are TRBV5-1 and TRBJ2-7, with no clear D. V gave up 7 bases and J gave up 6 bases, with 17 bases separating them. CDR1 is SGHRS, CDR2 YFSETQ, per germline. This CDR3 contains 13 residues. In DNA, the CDR3 is TGCGCCAGCGCTCCAGGCCCGAACTCCGAGCAGTACTTC. Its translation is CASAPGPNSEQYF. The full variable domain, in which reference TRBV5-1 and TRBJ2-7 provide the parts outside the CDR3, is KAGVTQTPRYLIKTRGQQVTLSCSPISGHRSVSWYQQTPGQGLQFLFEYFSETQRNKGNFPGRFSGRQFSNSRSEMNVSTLELGDSALYLCASAPGPNSEQYFGPGTRLTVT.

The chain recombines TRBV6-5 with TRBJ2-1; 7 bases align to TRBD2. The CDR3 runs to 15 residues. Germline CDR1 reads MNHEY; CDR2 reads SVGAGI. The V segment lost 6 bases and the J segment 2 bases; nucleotides outside the gene matches: 7. The CDR3 loop reads CASRTLAYAYNEQFF. The CDR3, as DNA: TGTGCCAGCAGGACACTAGCGTATGCCTACAATGAGCAGTTCTTC.

The chain combines TRBV11-2 with TRBJ2-3, with D tentatively TRBD2 (7 bases). The V gene's germline CDR1 is SGHAT and CDR2 FQNNGV. V lost 7 bases and J 5 bases, leaving 22 bases between the germline ends. This CDR3 is built from 16 residues. The CDR3 loop is CASNVVGGAKIDTQYF. In DNA, the CDR3 is TGTGCCAGCAACGTTGTGGGGGGGGCAAAGATAGATACGCAGTATTTT.

CDR3 residues: CASSAGQVVSEQYF. The CDR3 DNA follows: TGTGCCAGCAGCGCGGGACAGGTCGTTAGCGAGCAGTACTTC. V and J are TRBV5-4 and TRBJ2-7, with TRBD1 identical over 8 bases. The length of the CDR3 is 14 residues. After removal of 4 bases from V and 6 bases from J, the junction contained 9 bases not matched to a gene. The germline CDR1 and CDR2 sequences are SGHNT and YYREEE (reference sequence).

This clone was seen once. The chain couples TRBV2 to TRBJ1-4; D is undetermined. This CDR3 comprises 12 residues. From germline, CDR1 is SNHLY and CDR2 FYNNEI. V lost 4 bases and J 7 bases, leaving 7 bases between the germline ends. The CDR3 protein is CASSGRSEKLFF. The CDR3 nucleotides read TGTGCCAGCAGTGGGCGGAGTGAAAAACTGTTTTTT. The full variable domain, completed using reference TRBV2 and TRBJ1-4, is EPEVTQTPSHQVTQMGQEVILRCVPISNHLYFYWYRQILGQKVEFLVSFYNNEISEKSEIFDDQFSVERPDGSNFTLKIRSTKLEDSAMYFCASSGRSEKLFFGSGTQLSVL.

The table lists this clone with a count of one. At one end the junction does not follow the germline gene, possibly because of a read error. This chain uses TRBV7-7 with TRBJ2-2, with 7 positions matching TRBD1. The CDR3 spans 14 residues. CDR1 is SSHAT and CDR2 is FNYEAQ in the germline V gene (reference sequence). The CDR3 region has the DNA TGTGCTAGCAGAAAGGACAGGTACACCGGGGAGCTGTTTTTT. This codes for CASRKDRYTGELFF.

The chain combines TRBV6-5 with TRBJ2-2, with D perhaps TRBD1 (5 bases). The CDR3 has 14 residues. Germline CDR1 is MNHEY and CDR2 is SVGAGI. V lost 2 bases and J lost 7, with 11 bases in between. The CDR3 nucleotides read TGTGCCAGCAGTTACGGGGCCTACGGCGGGGAGCTGTTTTTT. It yields the protein CASSYGAYGGELFF.

The rearrangement joins TRBV5-1 to TRBJ2-3; 8 nucleotides line up with TRBD2. Germline V lookup: CDR1 SGHRS, CDR2 YFSETQ. CDR3 length: 16 residues. After removal of 0 bases from V and 1 base from J, the junction contained 4 bases not matched to a gene. This CDR3 is CASSLAGSGGTDTQYF. Written as DNA, the CDR3 is TGCGCCAGCAGCTTGGCAGGTAGCGGGGGCACAGATACGCAGTATTTT.

The chain uses TRBV24-1 and TRBJ2-1; 9 bases align to TRBD2. The V and J ends lost 2 bases and 8 bases, in that order; junction bases with no gene match: 9. This CDR3 contains 16 residues. Germline V gene sequence: CDR1 KGHDR, CDR2 SFDVKD. The CDR3 region is CATSDYLSSGNHEQFF. CDR3 nucleotide sequence: TGTGCCACCAGTGATTATTTGTCTAGCGGGAACCATGAGCAGTTCTTC.

The chain employs TRBV5-6 and TRBJ1-6, with 7 bases aligning to TRBD1. Trimming removed 0 bases from V and 13 bases from J; junction bases left unmatched: 13. The germline CDR1 and CDR2 sequences are SGHDT and YYEEEE. CDR3 length: 16 amino acids. CDR3 bases: TGTGCCAGCAGCTTGGGAAGTTGGCAGGGGGGAGACCCCCTCCACTTT. It is translated as CASSLGSWQGGDPLHF.

This clone has just one count. The CDR3, as DNA: TGTGCCAGCAGCCAATCAGGGTCATCCTACGAGCAGTACTTC. Translation: CASSQSGSSYEQYF. The chain combines TRBV3-1 (or the pseudogene TRBV3-2) with TRBJ2-7; weak D call: TRBD1 (5 bases). Trimming shortened V by 2 bases and J by 1 base, and 9 bases separated the two germline ends. CDR1 and CDR2 (germline): LGHDT, YNNKEL (reference sequence). The CDR3 consists of 14 residues.

V usage is TRBV20-1 and J usage is TRBJ1-1; no clear D. The V gene's germline CDR1 is DFQATT and CDR2 SNEGSKA (reference sequence). V was trimmed by 6 bases and J by 1 base, leaving 6 bases between them. This CDR3 is 11 amino acids long. The CDR3 region has the DNA TGCAGTGCCACAACGAACACTGAAGCTTTCTTT. It translates to CSATTNTEAFF.

The chain couples TRBV19 to TRBJ1-2; a possible D gene is TRBD1 (5 bases). The CDR3 consists of 13 residues. V was cut by 3 bases and J by 6 bases, with 11 bases left in between. Germline V gene lookup returns CDR1 LNHDA and CDR2 SQIVND (reference sequence). The DNA for the CDR3 is TGTGCCAGTAGTATGGTACCAGGGAATGGCTACACCTTC. This codes for CASSMVPGNGYTF.

This clone appeared a single time. This rearrangement joins TRBV6-5 to TRBJ2-3; 10 bases align to TRBD2. V lost 2 bases to trimming and J lost 5 bases; unmatched junction nucleotides: 7. Per the germline V gene, CDR1 is MNHEY and CDR2 is SVGAGI. This CDR3 has 16 amino acids. The CDR3 protein is CASSYRLAGVKDTQYF. The CDR3 nucleotides are TGTGCCAGCAGTTACAGGCTAGCGGGAGTAAAAGATACGCAGTATTTT.

This rearrangement joins TRBV2 to TRBJ1-4, with 9 bases aligning to TRBD1. CDR3 size: 14 residues. The ends lost 6 bases at V and 7 bases at J; junction bases unmatched: 6. Germline assignment: CDR1 SNHLY and CDR2 FYNNEI. The CDR3 sequence is CASREQGAGEKLFF. For the CDR3, the DNA is TGTGCCAGCAGGGAACAGGGGGCTGGTGAAAAACTGTTTTTT.

The chain has TRBV28 and TRBJ2-5; D is perhaps TRBD1 (6 bases). CDR1 MDHEN and CDR2 SYDVKM come from the germline V gene. The CDR3 extends over 14 amino acids. Trimming took off 4 bases at V and 1 base at J, with 10 bases between the two ends. The CDR3 spells CASSYRVPQETQYF. For the CDR3, the DNA is TGTGCCAGCAGTTACAGGGTCCCCCAAGAGACCCAGTACTTC.

The chain combines TRBV5-4 with TRBJ1-1; D remains unclear. The germline gives CDR1 SGHNT, CDR2 YYREEE (reference sequence). The V end lost 1 base, the J end lost 7 bases, and 14 bases lay between the germline ends. CDR3 size: 14 residues. CDR3 DNA: TGTGCCAGCAGCTTGATCGGCGTTCCAGGTGAAGCTTTCTTT. This codes for CASSLIGVPGEAFF.